A selection of T cell receptor beta chains follows, all from one sample in a study of blood T cell repertoires in COVID-19. Repertoires were generated with immunoSEQ multiplex PCR, while TCRdb's copy carries only in-frame clones and drops some. The sample has 55,000 to 70,000 clones; 87% are singletons. Sequenced sample: peripheral blood. The receptors were sampled from a woman between 18 and 30 years old with acute or convalescent COVID-19. The CDR3 runs from the conserved cysteine through the conserved F or W. The order of the fields is clone size, J gene, V gene, D gene, CDR3 DNA, CDR3 protein. The D gene is left open where the match is weak. Clone size appears in some rows only: once, few, many, or a class for an expanded clone.

abundance: -
j_gene: TRBJ1-1
v_gene: TRBV28
d_gene: -
CDR3nt: TGTGCCACCGTAGAATCGAACACTGAAGCTTTCTTT
CDR3aa: CATVESNTEAFF

abundance: -
j_gene: TRBJ2-2
v_gene: TRBV5-1
d_gene: TRBD1
CDR3nt: TGCGCCAGCAGCTCAAGCCTGACAGGGGGCCACACCGGGGAGCTGTTTTTT
CDR3aa: CASSSSLTGGHTGELFF

abundance: -
j_gene: TRBJ2-1
v_gene: TRBV19
d_gene: -
CDR3nt: TGTGCCAGTAGTATAAGTTCAGGGGACAATGAGCAGTTCTTC
CDR3aa: CASSISSGDNEQFF

abundance: -
j_gene: TRBJ2-2
v_gene: TRBV24-1
d_gene: -
CDR3nt: TGTGCCACCACTTCAGGGATGACCGGGGAGCTGTTTTTT
CDR3aa: CATTSGMTGELFF

abundance: -
j_gene: TRBJ2-1
v_gene: TRBV28
d_gene: -
CDR3nt: TGTGCCAGCAGCACACCGGGACTGAAGCAGGAGCAGTTCTTC
CDR3aa: CASSTPGLKQEQFF

abundance: -
j_gene: TRBJ2-5
v_gene: TRBV5-6
d_gene: -
CDR3nt: TGTGCCAGCAGCCGGGACTGGATGATGGAAGAGACCCAGTACTTC
CDR3aa: CASSRDWMMEETQYF

abundance: -
j_gene: TRBJ1-5
v_gene: TRBV19
d_gene: TRBD1
CDR3nt: TGTGCCAGTAGTATAGATGAGGGGGCTCAGCCCCAGCATTTT
CDR3aa: CASSIDEGAQPQHF

abundance: -
j_gene: TRBJ2-3
v_gene: TRBV28
d_gene: TRBD1
CDR3nt: TGTGCCAGCAGTTTATTCCAACAGGGGGGAACTAGCACAGATACGCAGTATTTT
CDR3aa: CASSLFQQGGTSTDTQYF

abundance: -
j_gene: TRBJ1-2
v_gene: TRBV5-6
d_gene: -
CDR3nt: TGTGCCAGCAGCACCACACAGGTGTGGGCTTGGGAGGAACTTGGTGGCTACACCTTC
CDR3aa: CASSTTQVWAWEELGGYTF

abundance: -
j_gene: TRBJ2-1
v_gene: TRBV5-4
d_gene: TRBD2
CDR3nt: TGTGCCAGCAGCCCGGGACTAGCGCACAATGAGCAGTTCTTC
CDR3aa: CASSPGLAHNEQFF

abundance: -
j_gene: TRBJ1-4
v_gene: TRBV27
d_gene: -
CDR3nt: TGTGCCAGCAGTTTATCCAGGGCTAATGAAAAACTGTTTTTT
CDR3aa: CASSLSRANEKLFF

abundance: -
j_gene: TRBJ1-4
v_gene: TRBV5-1
d_gene: -
CDR3nt: TGCGCCAGCAGCTTGGCAGGGGCCAAACTGTTTTTT
CDR3aa: CASSLAGAKLFF

abundance: once
j_gene: TRBJ1-4
v_gene: TRBV6-5
d_gene: TRBD1
CDR3nt: TGTGCCAGTCGCCAGGGGGCAACTAATGAAAAACTGTTTTTT
CDR3aa: CASRQGATNEKLFF

abundance: -
j_gene: TRBJ2-5
v_gene: TRBV19
d_gene: TRBD2
CDR3nt: TGTGCCAGTAGTGCCCTAGTGGGAGGGCCAGAGACCCAGTACTTC
CDR3aa: CASSALVGGPETQYF

abundance: -
j_gene: TRBJ2-2
v_gene: TRBV29-1
d_gene: -
CDR3nt: TGCAGCGTTGAAAAGGCGGGCGGCGGGGAGCTGTTTTTT
CDR3aa: CSVEKAGGGELFF

abundance: -
j_gene: TRBJ1-5
v_gene: TRBV7-2
d_gene: -
CDR3nt: TGTGCCAGCAGCTTAGCGCAGGGTTTTATTCAGCCCCAGCATTTT
CDR3aa: CASSLAQGFIQPQHF

abundance: few
j_gene: TRBJ1-4
v_gene: TRBV24-1
d_gene: TRBD1
CDR3nt: TGTGCCACCAGTGATTTCAGGGGGGAAGATGAAAAACTGTTTTTT
CDR3aa: CATSDFRGEDEKLFF

abundance: -
j_gene: TRBJ1-6
v_gene: TRBV6-1
d_gene: -
CDR3nt: TGTGCCAGCAGTGATGGTAGTAATTCACCCCTCCACTTT
CDR3aa: CASSDGSNSPLHF

abundance: -
j_gene: TRBJ1-1
v_gene: TRBV29-1
d_gene: -
CDR3nt: TGCAGCGTTGAAGATCGGGGGGCTAGCACTGAAGCTTTCTTT
CDR3aa: CSVEDRGASTEAFF

abundance: once
j_gene: TRBJ1-1
v_gene: TRBV6-5
d_gene: -
CDR3nt: TGTGCCAGCAGTTACGGAGGGAACACTGAAGCTTTCTTT
CDR3aa: CASSYGGNTEAFF